These 32 T cell receptor beta chains came from one sample sequenced in a study of T cells in Graves' hyperthyroidism and ophthalmopathy. TCR beta CDR3 sequences were amplified from RNA transcripts. The TCR CDR3 first-round RT-PCR relied on the HTBI primer set. TCRdb re-derived calls from the multiplex PCR reads in MiXCR, one entry per CDR3 protein. The table shows 500,000 or so distinct CDR3 sequences, with approximately 17% occurring only once. Material for sequencing was blood. These TCRs come from a woman aged 18-30 years with Graves' ophthalmopathy.

This clonotype appeared a few times. This chain uses TRBV24-1 with TRBJ2-6, with D maybe TRBD1 (6 bases). The V end lost 3 bases, the J end lost 2 bases, and 19 bases lay between the germline ends. Germline CDR1 is KGHDR and CDR2 is SFDVKD. The CDR3 totals 19 residues. The CDR3 bases are TGTGCCACCAGTGATGAGGCAGGGGAAAGAGGTGCTGGGGCCAACGTCCTGACTTTC. The encoded protein is CATSDEAGERGAGANVLTF.

J is TRBJ2-7 and V is TRBV5-5, with 9 bases that match TRBD1. This CDR3 spans 14 amino acids. Per germline, CDR1 SGHKS and CDR2 YYEKEE (reference sequence). Unmatched junction bases numbered 6, after V lost 3 bases and J lost 5 bases. In DNA, the CDR3 is TGTGCCAGCAGCTGGGGACAGGGATGGAACGAGCAGTACTTC. It encodes CASSWGQGWNEQYF.

This clonotype was found a few times. This chain's CDR3 is CASSQVAGGDQPQHF. The CDR3 coding sequence is TGCGCCAGCAGCCAAGTAGCAGGGGGGGATCAGCCCCAGCATTTT. The chain is built from TRBV4-1 and TRBJ1-5; 7 bases map to TRBD1. V lost 1 base and J lost 5; bases outside the gene matches: 5. Germline CDR1 is MGHRA and CDR2 is YSYEKL. The CDR3 runs 15 residues.

The table lists this clonotype with a few counts. This rearrangement joins TRBV27 to TRBJ2-1; D gene ambiguous. Germline values: CDR1 MNHEY, CDR2 SMNVEV (reference sequence). V lost 3 bases and J lost 10, with 13 bases in between. The CDR3 is 13 amino acids. In DNA form, the CDR3 reads TGTGCCAGCAGTTTGGGTGGAAACGGCGAGCAGTTCTTC. Residues: CASSLGGNGEQFF.

The chain recombines TRBV29-1 with TRBJ2-2; 12 nucleotides agree with TRBD1. Germline values: CDR1 SQVTM, CDR2 ANQGSEA. This CDR3 is built from 16 residues. V shed 4 bases and J 3 bases; nucleotides not matched to a gene: 6. The CDR3 DNA reads as TGCAGCGTTGGGGGGGGACAGGGGGCTTACACCGGGGAGCTGTTTTTT. Its protein product is CSVGGGQGAYTGELFF.

This clonotype turned up a few times. The chain combines TRBV4-2 with TRBJ1-1, with D possibly TRBD1 on 5 matching bases. V gave up 3 bases and J gave up 5 bases, with 19 bases separating them. This CDR3 contains 16 residues. The germline gives CDR1 LGHNA, CDR2 YNFKEQ. This CDR3 reads CASSQDGGGMGTEAFF. The CDR3 coding sequence is TGTGCCAGCAGCCAGGATGGCGGGGGTATGGGGACTGAAGCTTTCTTT.

This clonotype was observed at least ten times. The chain employs TRBV19 and TRBJ1-5; 9 nucleotides line up with TRBD1. The V gene's germline CDR1 is LNHDA and CDR2 SQIVND (reference sequence). J was trimmed by 2 bases and V by 7 bases; bases with no gene match: 6. The CDR3 has 15 amino acids. CDR3 DNA: TGTGCCAGTACCAAGGACAGGGGTGGCAATCAGCCCCAGCATTTT. It specifies CASTKDRGGNQPQHF.

Regarding this clonotype: The junction differs from germline at one of its ends, possibly a read error. The chain employs TRBV18 and TRBJ1-2; D is ambiguous. The germline V gene has CDR1 KGHSH and CDR2 LQKENI. The CDR3 is 16 amino acids. The CDR3 loop is CASSPVLATINYGCTF. CDR3 sequence (DNA): TGTGCCAGCTCACCAGTGCTTGCAACTATTAACTATGGCTGCACCTTC.

This clonotype was recorded many times. CDR3 coding DNA: TGTGCCAGCAGCCAAGATCGAGGAGGAAGCGAGCAGTACTTC. Its protein product is CASSQDRGGSEQYF. The gene calls are TRBV3-1 and TRBJ2-7, with D perhaps TRBD2 (5 bases). Germline V CDR1 and CDR2: LGHDT, YNNKEL (reference sequence). The CDR3 contains 14 residues. V was trimmed by 0 bases and J by 6 bases, leaving 12 bases between them.

This clonotype was seen repeatedly, ten times or more. In DNA, the CDR3 is TGTGCCAGCAGCCAAGCTTCAGGGGGCGCTGAAGCTTTCTTT. This codes for CASSQASGGAEAFF. The chain carries TRBV3-1 and TRBJ1-1; 8 bases fit TRBD1. V was clipped by 1 base and J by 6 bases; unmatched bases: 4. The CDR3 has 14 amino acids. Germline assignment: CDR1 LGHDT and CDR2 YNNKEL (reference sequence).

Ten or more counts support this clonotype. The J gene is TRBJ1-1, the V gene TRBV6-2 or TRBV6-3, with TRBD1 identical over 7 bases. This CDR3 has 14 residues. The germline CDR1 and CDR2 sequences are MNHEY and SVGEGT. The V segment lost 6 bases and the J segment 0 bases; nucleotides outside the gene matches: 4. The CDR3 region is CASRKQGMNTEAFF. The CDR3 DNA follows: TGTGCCAGCAGAAAACAGGGGATGAACACTGAAGCTTTCTTT.

This clonotype was observed a few times. This chain joins TRBV7-2 and TRBJ2-2, with D perhaps matching TRBD1 or TRBD2 (5 bases each). The CDR3 has 14 amino acids. Trimming stripped 7 bases from V and 1 base from J, with 10 bases between. Germline CDR1 SGHTA, CDR2 FQGNSA. DNA of the CDR3: TGTGCCAGCACCCCGGGACGGAACACCGGGGAGCTGTTTTTT. Protein: CASTPGRNTGELFF.

The chain joins TRBV2 to TRBJ2-3; 8 bases are a match to TRBD1. The trim removed 4 bases at V and 5 bases at J, leaving 8 bases unmatched. Germline values: CDR1 SNHLY, CDR2 FYNNEI. The CDR3 is 15 amino acids. The DNA for the CDR3 is TGTGCCAGCAGTGTGGGCAGGGGGCGAGTAGATACGCAGTATTTT. Protein: CASSVGRGRVDTQYF.

The chain links TRBV5-1 to TRBJ2-1, with a possible D match to TRBD2 (6 bases). Trimming left V 0 bases short and J 0 bases short, with 10 bases between. The CDR3 contains 16 residues. Germline assignment: CDR1 SGHRS and CDR2 YFSETQ. Here the CDR3 DNA reads TGCGCCAGCAGCTTGGGTGGGGGGACCTCCTACAATGAGCAGTTCTTC. It is translated as CASSLGGGTSYNEQFF.

The rearrangement joins TRBV11-2 to TRBJ1-6; no definite D call. V shed 5 bases and J shed 2 bases, with 10 bases lying between them. The V gene's germline CDR1 is SGHAT and CDR2 FQNNGV. The CDR3 has 15 amino acids. CDR3 loop: CASSQVGAYNSPLHF. The CDR3, as DNA: TGTGCCAGCAGCCAAGTCGGAGCCTATAATTCACCCCTCCACTTT. Together with reference TRBV11-2 and TRBJ1-6, the CDR3 gives the full variable domain: EAGVAQSPRYKIIEKRQSVAFWCNPISGHATLYWYQQILGQGPKLLIQFQNNGVVDDSQLPKDRFSAERLKGVDSTLKIQPAKLEDSAVYLCASSQVGAYNSPLHFGNGTRLTVT.

This clonotype showed up just a few times. V and J are TRBV12-5 and TRBJ2-7, with no clear D. This CDR3 has 12 residues. CDR1 LGHNT and CDR2 FRNRAP come from the germline V gene. Trimming removed 6 bases at V and 7 bases at J, with 13 bases between. DNA of the CDR3: TGTGCTAGTGGCGTTACCCCCTCTGAGCAGTACTTC. Amino acid sequence: CASGVTPSEQYF. Together with reference TRBV12-5 and TRBJ2-7, the CDR3 gives the full variable domain: DARVTQTPRHKVTEMGQEVTMRCQPILGHNTVFWYRQTMMQGLELLAYFRNRAPLDDSGMPKDRFSAEMPDATLATLKIQPSEPRDSAVYFCASGVTPSEQYFGPGTRLTVT.

The V call is TRBV14, the J call TRBJ2-1; D is unclear. CDR1 is SGHDN and CDR2 is FVKESK in the germline V gene. Deletions cut 4 bases from V and 4 bases from J, with 8 bases between. CDR3 length: 13 amino acids. In DNA form, the CDR3 reads TGTGCCAGCAGCCTGGAGCGTTACAATGAGCAGTTCTTC. Translated, it gives CASSLERYNEQFF.

This clonotype came up a few times. The V call is TRBV29-1, the J call TRBJ2-3, with 9 positions matching TRBD2. The germline V gene encodes CDR1 SQVTM and CDR2 ANQGSEA. With 6 bases clipped from V and 3 bases from J, the junction kept 4 bases outside the gene matches. The length of the CDR3 is 13 residues. CDR3 loop: CSVKAGGTDTQYF. The CDR3 DNA reads TGCAGCGTGAAAGCGGGAGGAACAGATACGCAGTATTTT.

This clonotype has at least ten counts. The chain joins TRBV7-9 to TRBJ1-2; 7 bases are shared with TRBD1. Per the germline V gene, CDR1 is SEHNR and CDR2 is FQNEAQ (reference sequence). This CDR3 spans 15 amino acids. V lost 1 base and J lost 4; bases outside the gene matches: 6. CDR3 nucleotide sequence: TGTGCCAGCAGCTTAGGGGACAGCTTCATCTATGGCTACACCTTC. Its translation is CASSLGDSFIYGYTF.

The chain combines TRBV13 with TRBJ1-2; the match to TRBD1 covers 8 bases. CDR1 is PRHDT, CDR2 FYEKMQ, per germline (reference sequence). The CDR3 has 17 residues. Germline trimming cut 5 bases from V and 0 bases from J; bases unmatched to any gene: 11. CDR3 bases: TGTGCCAGCAGCCCGTCTATAGGGACAGGAGCTAACTATGGCTACACCTTC. Translation: CASSPSIGTGANYGYTF.

This clonotype was seen ten or more times. The V and J genes are TRBV11-2 and TRBJ2-5; D is uncertain. V shed 5 bases and J shed 4 bases, with 14 bases lying between them. Per germline, CDR1 SGHAT and CDR2 FQNNGV. The CDR3 length is 14 residues. The CDR3 region is CASSHTERRETQYF. The CDR3 DNA reads as TGTGCCAGCAGCCACACAGAACGACGAGAGACCCAGTACTTC.

A note on this clonotype: The junction departs from germline at one end; a sequencing error may be responsible. The CDR3 region is CAISRAEIPRNEQFF. The CDR3 DNA sequence: TGTGCCATCAGCAGAGCCGAAATACCCCGCAATGAGCAGTTCTTC. The chain has TRBV15 and TRBJ2-1; no clear D gene. The CDR3 spans 15 residues. Germline-derived CDR1 and CDR2 are LNHNV and YYDKDF (reference sequence).

This clonotype was picked up a small number of times. The rearrangement links TRBV6-1 to TRBJ2-3; D unclear. The CDR3 totals 14 residues. Trimming stripped 6 bases from V and 2 bases from J, with 12 bases between. Germline V gene sequence: CDR1 MNHNS, CDR2 SASEGT. CDR3 in amino acids: CASRDYQVTDTQYF. The DNA for the CDR3 is TGTGCCAGCAGGGATTACCAAGTCACAGATACGCAGTATTTT.

Only a few counts were recorded for this clonotype. The rearrangement links TRBV27 to TRBJ1-1; D not certain. V shed 2 bases and J shed 0 bases, with 10 bases lying between them. Per germline, CDR1 MNHEY and CDR2 SMNVEV (reference sequence). The CDR3 runs to 15 residues. The CDR3 spells CASSLVPRLNTEAFF. As DNA, the CDR3 is TGTGCCAGCAGTTTAGTTCCCAGGCTGAACACTGAAGCTTTCTTT.

This clonotype was observed at least ten times. CDR3 loop: CASSRGLAAYEQYF. CDR3 coding DNA: TGTGCCAGCAGCCGCGGACTAGCGGCCTACGAGCAGTACTTC. The genes are TRBV3-1 and TRBJ2-7; 10 positions agree with TRBD2. Germline V gives CDR1 LGHDT, CDR2 YNNKEL (reference sequence). There are 14 residues in the CDR3. V lost 4 bases, J lost 2 bases, and 2 bases stayed unmatched.

This clonotype was seen only a few times. The chain couples TRBV20-1 to TRBJ2-7, with TRBD2 matching 8 bases. V was pared by 3 bases and J by 6 bases, with 7 bases of the junction left unmatched. Per germline, CDR1 DFQATT and CDR2 SNEGSKA (reference sequence). There are 13 residues in the CDR3. The CDR3 sequence: CSASGGAKPEQYF. In DNA form, the CDR3 reads TGCAGTGCTAGCGGGGGGGCAAAACCCGAGCAGTACTTC.

This clonotype was seen only a few times. V usage is TRBV20-1 and J usage is TRBJ2-1, with TRBD2 identical over 11 bases. CDR3 length: 14 residues. V gave up 4 bases and J gave up 5 bases; unmatched junction bases: 4. Looked up from germline, CDR1 is DFQATT and CDR2 is SNEGSKA (reference sequence). CDR3 sequence (DNA): TGCAGTGCTAAGACTAGCGGGGCCAACAATGAGCAGTTCTTC. This translates into CSAKTSGANNEQFF.

Many counts were recorded for this clonotype. This chain joins TRBV15 and TRBJ2-5, with D hard to call. The CDR3 is made up of 13 amino acids. V lost 0 bases and J lost 5, with 7 bases in between. Germline loops: CDR1 LNHNV, CDR2 YYDKDF (reference sequence). This CDR3 reads CATSREMSETQYF. The DNA of the CDR3 is TGTGCCACCAGCAGAGAGATGTCCGAGACCCAGTACTTC.

This clonotype came up many times. This chain uses TRBV5-1 with TRBJ2-3; D is perhaps TRBD1 (6 bases). This CDR3 region has 13 residues. Germline values: CDR1 SGHRS, CDR2 YFSETQ. Between the trimmed V and J ends, which lost 4 bases and 5 bases, there was a span of 11 bases. This CDR3 is CASSKQTGDTQYF. CDR3 in DNA: TGCGCCAGCAGCAAGCAGACAGGAGATACGCAGTATTTT.

This rearrangement joins TRBV10-3 to TRBJ1-1; possibly TRBD1 for D (5 bases). CDR1 and CDR2 from the germline V gene are ENHRY and SYGVKD. Trimming took off 4 bases at V and 9 bases at J, with 9 bases between the two ends. The CDR3 is made up of 11 amino acids. This chain's CDR3 is CAISGGPQAFF. For the CDR3, the DNA is TGTGCCATCAGTGGGGGACCCCAAGCTTTCTTT.

The chain has TRBV15 and TRBJ2-2; perhaps D is TRBD1 or TRBD2 (5 bases each). The CDR3 is 14 residues long. From germline, CDR1 is LNHNV and CDR2 YYDKDF (reference sequence). Trimming left V 6 bases short and J 5 bases short, with 13 bases between. CDR3 residues: CATRRDGETGELFF. For the CDR3, the DNA is TGTGCCACCAGACGGGACGGTGAGACCGGGGAGCTGTTTTTT.

The sample holds many counts of this clonotype. This rearrangement joins TRBV28 to TRBJ1-2; 8 bases agree with TRBD1. The CDR3 contains 17 residues. Unmatched junction bases numbered 9, after V lost 3 bases and J lost 0 bases. The germline V gene has CDR1 MDHEN and CDR2 SYDVKM. The CDR3 coding sequence is TGTGCCAGCAGTTTCTATGGCAGGGGGCGGGCTAACTATGGCTACACCTTC. As protein: CASSFYGRGRANYGYTF.